This record looks at one T cell receptor (beta chain) sequence and its context. What it binds is unknown. These data come from a study of T-cell memory formation after mild COVID-19. Findings and caveats of the study: Contracting clones, day 15 to 85, had balanced CD4/CD8, and later expanders favored CD4+. Nothing showed for sure that second-wave clones peaking on day 37 were SARS-CoV-2 specific.

Between the trimmed V and J ends, which lost 4 bases and 4 bases, there was a span of 20 bases. CDR1 is MGHRA, CDR2 YSYEKL, per germline. The length of the CDR3 is 17 residues. Researchers used 5'RACE with constant-segment primers to make TCR alpha and TCR beta cDNA libraries that carry sample barcodes and UMIs. TCRdb reprocessed the 5' RACE reads with MiXCR, giving one entry per CDR3 protein. This sample has 200,000 to 300,000 distinct CDR3 sequences, with roughly 10% found just once. The sample taken for sequencing was PBMCs or a T cell subset sorted from them (not recorded which). This chain uses TRBV4-1 with TRBJ2-4; TRBD1 might be the D (8 bases). The clonotype was recovered from a man aged 18 to 35 who had mild COVID-19 (a few samples of this study predate the infection). Cell type and time point are not known. CDR3 sequence reads: CASSPADREGLKNIQYF. CDR3 nucleotides: TGCGCCAGCAGCCCTGCGGACAGGGAGGGTTTGAAAAACATTCAGTACTTC.